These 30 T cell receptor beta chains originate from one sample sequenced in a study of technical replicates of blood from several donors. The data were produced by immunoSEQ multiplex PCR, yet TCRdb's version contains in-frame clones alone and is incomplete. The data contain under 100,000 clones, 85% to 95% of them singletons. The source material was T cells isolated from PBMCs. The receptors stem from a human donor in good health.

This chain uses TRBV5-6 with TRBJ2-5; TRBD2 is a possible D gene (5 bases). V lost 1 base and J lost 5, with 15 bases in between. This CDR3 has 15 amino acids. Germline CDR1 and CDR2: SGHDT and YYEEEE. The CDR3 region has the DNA TGTGCCAGCAGCTTGATTCAAGAGCGGTATGAGACCCAGTACTTC. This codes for CASSLIQERYETQYF. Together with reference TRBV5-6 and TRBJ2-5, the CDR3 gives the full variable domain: DAGVTQSPTHLIKTRGQQVTLRCSPKSGHDTVSWYQQALGQGPQFIFQYYEEEERQRGNFPDRFSGHQFPNYSSELNVNALLLGDSALYLCASSLIQERYETQYFGPGTRLLVL.

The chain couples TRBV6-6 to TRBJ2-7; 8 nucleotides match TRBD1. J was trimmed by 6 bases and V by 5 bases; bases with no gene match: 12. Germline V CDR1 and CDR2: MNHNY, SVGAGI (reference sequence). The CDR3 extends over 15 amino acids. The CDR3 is CASSQDRELTTEQYF. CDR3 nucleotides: TGTGCCAGCAGTCAGGACAGGGAATTAACGACCGAGCAGTACTTC.

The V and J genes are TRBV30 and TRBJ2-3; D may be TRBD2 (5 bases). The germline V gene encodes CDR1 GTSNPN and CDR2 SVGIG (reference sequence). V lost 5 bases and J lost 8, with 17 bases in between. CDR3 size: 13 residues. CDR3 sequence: CAWDYYTDPTQYF. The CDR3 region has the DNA TGTGCCTGGGACTACTACACCGATCCTACGCAGTATTTT. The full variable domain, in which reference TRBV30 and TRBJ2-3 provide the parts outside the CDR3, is SQTIHQWPATLVQPVGSPLSLECTVEGTSNPNLYWYRQAAGRGLQLLFYSVGIGQISSEVPQNLSASRPQDRQFILSSKKLLLSDSGFYLCAWDYYTDPTQYFGPGTRLTVL.

The CDR3 bases are TGTGCCAGCAGCTTAAGACTCCTTGATGGGACTGAAGCTTTCTTT. Translated, it gives CASSLRLLDGTEAFF. V and J are TRBV7-8 and TRBJ1-1; no clear D. Trimming cost V 2 bases and J 5 bases, with 15 bases left between them. The germline V gene encodes CDR1 SGHVS and CDR2 FQNEAQ. CDR3 length equals 15 residues.

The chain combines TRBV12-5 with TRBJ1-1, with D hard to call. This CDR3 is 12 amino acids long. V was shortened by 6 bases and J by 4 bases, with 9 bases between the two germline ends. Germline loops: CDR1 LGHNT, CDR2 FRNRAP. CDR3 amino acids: CASGPDTTEAFF. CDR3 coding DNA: TGTGCTAGTGGCCCCGACACCACTGAAGCTTTCTTT.

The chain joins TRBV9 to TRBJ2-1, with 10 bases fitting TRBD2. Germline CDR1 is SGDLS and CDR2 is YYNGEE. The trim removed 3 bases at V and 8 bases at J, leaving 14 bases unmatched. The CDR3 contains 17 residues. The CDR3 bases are TGTGCCAGCAGCGGCAAAATACCGGGACTAGCGATCGATGAGCAGTTCTTC. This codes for CASSGKIPGLAIDEQFF.

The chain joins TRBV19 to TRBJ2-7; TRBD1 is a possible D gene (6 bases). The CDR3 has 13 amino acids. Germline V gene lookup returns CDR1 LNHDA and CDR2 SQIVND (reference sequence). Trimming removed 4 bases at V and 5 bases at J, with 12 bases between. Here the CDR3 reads CASSTDRFHEQYF. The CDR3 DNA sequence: TGTGCCAGTAGTACCGACAGGTTCCACGAGCAGTACTTC.

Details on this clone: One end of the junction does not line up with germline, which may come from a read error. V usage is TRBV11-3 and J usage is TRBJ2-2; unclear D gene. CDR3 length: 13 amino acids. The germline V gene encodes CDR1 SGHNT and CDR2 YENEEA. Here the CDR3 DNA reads TGTGCCAGCAGCGTAGATCAGACCGGGGAGCTGTTTTTT. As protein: CASSVDQTGELFF. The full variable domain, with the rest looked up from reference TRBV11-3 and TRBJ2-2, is EAGVVQSPRYKIIEKKQPVAFWCNPISGHNTLYWYLQNLGQGPELLIRYENEEAVDDSQLPKDRFSAERLKGVDSTLKIQPAELGDSAVYLCASSVDQTGELFFGEGSRLTVL.

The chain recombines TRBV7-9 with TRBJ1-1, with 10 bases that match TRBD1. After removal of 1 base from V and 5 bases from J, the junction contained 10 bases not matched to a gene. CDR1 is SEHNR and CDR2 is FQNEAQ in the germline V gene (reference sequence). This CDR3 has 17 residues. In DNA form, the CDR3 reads TGTGCCAGCAGCTTAGGATTTACGGGACAGGGGAAAACTGAAGCTTTCTTT. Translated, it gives CASSLGFTGQGKTEAFF.

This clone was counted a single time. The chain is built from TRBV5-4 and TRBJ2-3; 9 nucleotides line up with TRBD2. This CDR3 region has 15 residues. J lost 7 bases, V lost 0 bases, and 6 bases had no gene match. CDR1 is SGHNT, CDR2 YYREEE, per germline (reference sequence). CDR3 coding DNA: TGTGCCAGCAGCTTGGTGTCTAGCGGGATTCATACGCAGTATTTT. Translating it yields CASSLVSSGIHTQYF.

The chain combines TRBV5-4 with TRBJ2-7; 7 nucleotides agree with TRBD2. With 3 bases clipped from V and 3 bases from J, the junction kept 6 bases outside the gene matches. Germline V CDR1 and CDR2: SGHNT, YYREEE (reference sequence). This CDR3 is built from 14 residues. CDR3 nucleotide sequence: TGTGCCAGCAGCTCGGGGGGAAATTTCTACGAGCAGTACTTC. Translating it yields CASSSGGNFYEQYF.

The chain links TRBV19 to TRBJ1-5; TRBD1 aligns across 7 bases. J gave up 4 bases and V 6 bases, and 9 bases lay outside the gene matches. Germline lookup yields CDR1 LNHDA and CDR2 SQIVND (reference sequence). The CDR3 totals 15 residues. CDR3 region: CASSLDGTENQPQHF. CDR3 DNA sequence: TGTGCCAGTAGCCTAGACGGGACAGAAAATCAGCCCCAGCATTTT.

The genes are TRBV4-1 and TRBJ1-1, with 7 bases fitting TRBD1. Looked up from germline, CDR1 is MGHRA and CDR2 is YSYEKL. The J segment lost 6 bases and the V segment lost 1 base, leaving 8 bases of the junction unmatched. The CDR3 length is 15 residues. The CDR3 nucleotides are TGCGCCAGCAGCCAAGGCTACAGGGGAAACGCTGAAGCTTTCTTT. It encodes CASSQGYRGNAEAFF.

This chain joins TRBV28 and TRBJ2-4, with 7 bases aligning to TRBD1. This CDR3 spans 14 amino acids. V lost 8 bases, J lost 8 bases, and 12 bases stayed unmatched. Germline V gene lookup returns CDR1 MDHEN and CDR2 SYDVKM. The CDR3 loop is CASSRAGGLDIQYF. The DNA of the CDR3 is TGTGCCAGCTCAAGGGCAGGGGGTTTAGACATTCAGTACTTC. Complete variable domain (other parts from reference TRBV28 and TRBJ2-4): DVKVTQSSRYLVKRTGEKVFLECVQDMDHENMFWYRQDPGLGLRLIYFSYDVKMKEKGDIPEGYSVSREKKERFSLILESASTNQTSMYLCASSRAGGLDIQYFGAGTRLSVL.

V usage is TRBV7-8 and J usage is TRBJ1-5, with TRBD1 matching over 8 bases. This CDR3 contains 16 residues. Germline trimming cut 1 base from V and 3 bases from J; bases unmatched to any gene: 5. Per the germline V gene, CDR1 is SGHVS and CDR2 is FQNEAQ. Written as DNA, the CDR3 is TGTGCCAGCAGCTTAGTAGGACAGGGTAACAATCAGCCCCAGCATTTT. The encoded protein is CASSLVGQGNNQPQHF.

Here the CDR3 DNA reads TGTGCCAGCAGCCAATTCTCCGGGACAGGGAACACTGAAGCTTTCTTT. Amino acid sequence: CASSQFSGTGNTEAFF. The V gene is TRBV4-2, the J gene TRBJ1-1; 8 nucleotides align to TRBD1. The CDR3 totals 16 residues. Germline assignment: CDR1 LGHNA and CDR2 YNFKEQ. J lost 1 base, V lost 2 bases, and 6 bases had no gene match.

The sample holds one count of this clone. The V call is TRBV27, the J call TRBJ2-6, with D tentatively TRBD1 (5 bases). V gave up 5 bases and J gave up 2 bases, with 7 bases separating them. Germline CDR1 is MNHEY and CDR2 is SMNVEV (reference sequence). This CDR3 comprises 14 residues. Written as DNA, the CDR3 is TGTGCCAGCAGTACGACAGCTGGGGCCAACGTCCTGACTTTC. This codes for CASSTTAGANVLTF.

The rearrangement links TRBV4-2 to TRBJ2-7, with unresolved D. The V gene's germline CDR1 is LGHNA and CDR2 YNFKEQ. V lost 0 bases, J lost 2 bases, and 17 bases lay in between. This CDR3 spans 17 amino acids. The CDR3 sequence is CASSQEVRLGSTYEQYF. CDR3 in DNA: TGTGCCAGCAGCCAAGAGGTAAGGTTGGGCAGCACCTACGAGCAGTACTTC.

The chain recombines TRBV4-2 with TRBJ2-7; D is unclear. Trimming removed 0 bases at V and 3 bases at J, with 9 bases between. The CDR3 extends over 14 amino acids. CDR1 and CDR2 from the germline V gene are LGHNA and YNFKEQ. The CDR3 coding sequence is TGTGCCAGCAGCCAAGATGTGAGAGACTACGAGCAGTACTTC. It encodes CASSQDVRDYEQYF.

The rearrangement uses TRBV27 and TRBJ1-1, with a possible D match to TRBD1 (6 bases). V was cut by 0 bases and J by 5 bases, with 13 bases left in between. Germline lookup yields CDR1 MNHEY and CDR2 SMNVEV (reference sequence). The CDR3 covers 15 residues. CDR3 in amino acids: CASSLSAGAWTEAFF. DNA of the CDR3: TGTGCCAGCAGTTTATCGGCAGGGGCTTGGACTGAAGCTTTCTTT.

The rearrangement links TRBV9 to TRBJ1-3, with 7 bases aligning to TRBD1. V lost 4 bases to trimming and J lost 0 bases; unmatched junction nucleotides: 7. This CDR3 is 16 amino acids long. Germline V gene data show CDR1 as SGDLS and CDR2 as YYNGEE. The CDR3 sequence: CASSSHRGHSGNTIYF. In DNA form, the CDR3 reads TGTGCCAGCAGCAGCCACAGGGGCCACTCTGGAAACACCATATATTTT.

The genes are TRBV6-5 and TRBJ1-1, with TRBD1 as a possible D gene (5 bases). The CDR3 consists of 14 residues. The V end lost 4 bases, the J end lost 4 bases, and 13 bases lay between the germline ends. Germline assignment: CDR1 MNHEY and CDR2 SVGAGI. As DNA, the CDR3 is TGTGCCAGCAGTTCCGGCAGGGAGGTCACTGAAGCTTTCTTT. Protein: CASSSGREVTEAFF.

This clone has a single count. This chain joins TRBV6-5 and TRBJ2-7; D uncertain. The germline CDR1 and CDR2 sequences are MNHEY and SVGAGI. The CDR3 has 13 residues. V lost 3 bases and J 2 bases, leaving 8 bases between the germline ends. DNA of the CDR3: TGTGCCAGCAGTTATACAAGTGCCTACGAGCAGTACTTC. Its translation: CASSYTSAYEQYF.

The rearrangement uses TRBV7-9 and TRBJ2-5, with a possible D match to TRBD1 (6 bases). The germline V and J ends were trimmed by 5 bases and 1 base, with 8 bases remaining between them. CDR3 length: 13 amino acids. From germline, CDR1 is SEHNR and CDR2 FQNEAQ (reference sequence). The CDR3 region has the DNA TGTGCCAGCAGCCGGGACACCCAAGAGACCCAGTACTTC. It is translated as CASSRDTQETQYF.

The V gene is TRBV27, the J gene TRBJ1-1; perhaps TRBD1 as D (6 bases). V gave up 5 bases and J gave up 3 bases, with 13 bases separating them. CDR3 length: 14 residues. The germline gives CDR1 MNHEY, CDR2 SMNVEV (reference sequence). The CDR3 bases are TGTGCCAGCAGTACAAACTACAGGGACACTGAAGCTTTCTTT. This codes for CASSTNYRDTEAFF.

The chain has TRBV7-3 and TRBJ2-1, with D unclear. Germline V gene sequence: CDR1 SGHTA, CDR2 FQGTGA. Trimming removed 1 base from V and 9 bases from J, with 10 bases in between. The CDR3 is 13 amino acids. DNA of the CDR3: TGTGCCAGCAGCTTAAACCCAGTTGGTGAGCAGTTCTTC. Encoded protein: CASSLNPVGEQFF.

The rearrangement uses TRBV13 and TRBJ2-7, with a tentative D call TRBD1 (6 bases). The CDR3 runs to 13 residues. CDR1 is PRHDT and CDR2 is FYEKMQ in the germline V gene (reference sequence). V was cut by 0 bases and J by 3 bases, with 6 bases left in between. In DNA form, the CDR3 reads TGTGCCAGCAGCTTAGGGACAGGCTACGAGCAGTACTTC. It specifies CASSLGTGYEQYF.

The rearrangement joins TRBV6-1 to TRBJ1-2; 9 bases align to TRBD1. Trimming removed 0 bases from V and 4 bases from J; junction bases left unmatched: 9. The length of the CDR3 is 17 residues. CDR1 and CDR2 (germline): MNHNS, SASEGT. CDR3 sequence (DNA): TGTGCCAGCAGTGAAGCGCTAAACAGGGGGCTTAGCTATGGCTACACCTTC. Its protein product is CASSEALNRGLSYGYTF.

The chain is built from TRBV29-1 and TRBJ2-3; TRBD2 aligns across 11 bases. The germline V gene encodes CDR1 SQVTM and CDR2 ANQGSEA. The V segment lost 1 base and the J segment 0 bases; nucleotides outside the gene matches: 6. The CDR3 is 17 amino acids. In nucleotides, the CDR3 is TGCAGCGTTGAAGGGACTAGCGGGTCTACTAGCACAGATACGCAGTATTTT. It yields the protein CSVEGTSGSTSTDTQYF.

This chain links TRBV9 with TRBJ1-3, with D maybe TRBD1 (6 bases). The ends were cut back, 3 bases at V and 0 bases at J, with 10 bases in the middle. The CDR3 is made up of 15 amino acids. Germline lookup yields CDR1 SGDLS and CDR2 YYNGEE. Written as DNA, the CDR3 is TGTGCCAGCAGCGACCGGGACACCTCTGGAAACACCATATATTTT. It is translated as CASSDRDTSGNTIYF.